The sequence of this T cell receptor beta chain was determined in a study of stem cell transplantation in POMP-related autoinflammatory disease. Assay: immunoSEQ multiplex PCR; the TCRdb copy retains only in-frame clones and omits some. The table shows tens of thousands of clones, with roughly 93% occurring only once. As for this clone: Its matching antigen is unknown.

Germline loops: CDR1 KGHDR, CDR2 SFDVKD. With V trimmed by 3 bases and J by 5 bases, 4 bases remained unmatched. This CDR3 is built from 15 residues. General observations from the study: In patients with PRAID, every analyzed T-cell subset tended to show lower diversity and higher clonality.

The chain recombines TRBV24-1 with TRBJ2-2; 8 bases are a match to TRBD1. The material was CD4+ T cells from PBMCs, obtained after stem cell transplantation. This sequence originates from a human patient with POMP-related autoinflammation and immune dysregulation (PRAID). Some of these T cells may belong to the graft donor. The CDR3 DNA is TGTGCCACCAGTGATCCTCGACAGGGGACCGGGGAGCTGTTTTTT. It encodes CATSDPRQGTGELFF.